These 13 T cell receptor beta chains originate from one sample sequenced in a study of blood T cell repertoires in COVID-19. This table comes from immunoSEQ multiplex PCR, and its TCRdb copy is limited to in-frame clones, with some not included. The sample contains about 200,000 clones, 75% to 85% of which appear only once. The sequencing sample was made of PBMCs or T cells enriched from blood (not recorded which). The source of these receptors is a middle-aged woman with acute COVID-19.

This chain uses TRBV5-1 with TRBJ1-1; D possibly corresponds to TRBD1 (5 bases). Trimming stripped 4 bases from V and 0 bases from J, with 10 bases between. CDR3 length equals 14 residues. Germline V lookup: CDR1 SGHRS, CDR2 YFSETQ. CDR3 residues: CASSLGTMNTEAFF. The CDR3 nucleotides are TGCGCCAGCAGCCTAGGGACTATGAACACTGAAGCTTTCTTT.

This chain connects TRBV5-8 to TRBJ2-7, with D unresolved. Germline V gene lookup returns CDR1 SGHTS and CDR2 YDEGEE. Trimming removed 3 bases from V and 4 bases from J, with 5 bases in between. The CDR3 is 11 amino acids. The chain's CDR3 is CASSSIYEQYF. CDR3 sequence (DNA): TGTGCCAGCAGCTCTATTTACGAGCAGTACTTC.

This chain joins TRBV12-3 or TRBV12-4 and TRBJ1-1; weak D call: TRBD1 (5 bases). V lost 6 bases and J 4 bases, leaving 12 bases between the germline ends. This CDR3 is built from 13 residues. CDR3 protein: CASSLRGTTEAFF. The CDR3 bases are TGTGCCAGCAGCTTAAGGGGAACCACTGAAGCTTTCTTT.

V is TRBV11-1 and J is TRBJ2-7, with 8 bases lining up with TRBD1. The CDR3 covers 14 residues. Trimming at V came to 0 bases and at J to 7 bases, leaving 5 bases not matched to a gene. CDR1 and CDR2 (germline): SGHAT, FQDESV (reference sequence). The CDR3 reads CASSLAGQGGEQYF. CDR3 coding DNA: TGTGCCAGCAGCTTAGCCGGACAGGGTGGGGAGCAGTACTTC.

The chain has TRBV2 and TRBJ2-5; 10 bases are shared with TRBD1. The trim removed 7 bases at V and 7 bases at J, leaving 9 bases unmatched. The CDR3 has 14 amino acids. Germline CDR1 reads SNHLY; CDR2 reads FYNNEI. The CDR3 bases are TGTGCCAGCAAAGGGGACAGGGGTATTGCGACCCAGTACTTC. This codes for CASKGDRGIATQYF.

The chain has TRBV2 and TRBJ2-3; D is possibly TRBD1 (6 bases). The ends were cut back, 5 bases at V and 4 bases at J, with 16 bases in the middle. Per the germline V gene, CDR1 is SNHLY and CDR2 is FYNNEI. CDR3 length: 15 amino acids. CDR3 protein: CASSREGVPSDTQYF. CDR3 nucleotides: TGTGCCAGCAGTCGAGAGGGGGTTCCGTCAGATACGCAGTATTTT.

V and J are TRBV7-2 and TRBJ1-2, with 7 bases identical to TRBD1. Germline-derived CDR1 and CDR2 are SGHTA and FQGNSA. The CDR3 runs to 12 residues. The junction had 7 bases not matched to a gene; V was cut back by 5 bases and J by 10 bases. The DNA of the CDR3 is TGTGCCAGCAGCAACCCCGGACAGGACTACACCTTC. Its translation is CASSNPGQDYTF.

In its sample, this clone was seen once. This chain uses TRBV6-5 with TRBJ1-1, with 7 bases that match TRBD1. Germline V gene sequence: CDR1 MNHEY, CDR2 SVGAGI. J gave up 4 bases and V 4 bases, and 6 bases lay outside the gene matches. The length of the CDR3 is 14 residues. DNA for the CDR3: TGTGCCAGCAGTTTCCAGACAGGGAGCACTGAAGCTTTCTTT. Translation: CASSFQTGSTEAFF.

The chain joins TRBV7-2 to TRBJ2-3; a possible D gene is TRBD1 (6 bases). V was clipped by 2 bases and J by 2 bases, with 11 bases between them. The CDR3 has 15 amino acids. CDR1 and CDR2 (germline): SGHTA, FQGNSA. CDR3 nucleotide sequence: TGTGCCAGCAGCTTACAGGGGTTCGCCACAGATACGCAGTATTTT. It is translated as CASSLQGFATDTQYF.

The rearrangement uses TRBV28 and TRBJ2-1, with D perhaps matching TRBD2 (6 bases). The germline gives CDR1 MDHEN, CDR2 SYDVKM. The CDR3 contains 14 residues. V dropped 7 bases and J dropped 8 bases, with 18 bases sitting between them. The DNA of the CDR3 is TGTGCCAGCACCGGGGAGTTAGCGGTAGATGAGCAGTTCTTC. Protein sequence: CASTGELAVDEQFF. Full variable domain (rest looked up from reference TRBV28 and TRBJ2-1): DVKVTQSSRYLVKRTGEKVFLECVQDMDHENMFWYRQDPGLGLRLIYFSYDVKMKEKGDIPEGYSVSREKKERFSLILESASTNQTSMYLCASTGELAVDEQFFGPGTRLTVL.

The chain carries TRBV4-2 and TRBJ1-2, with 7 bases aligning to TRBD1. V dropped 0 bases and J dropped 3; count of bases not matched to a gene: 10. Germline assignment: CDR1 LGHNA and CDR2 YNFKEQ. The CDR3 has 17 amino acids. The CDR3 protein is CASSQDPNQGGYYGYTF. CDR3 nucleotide sequence: TGTGCCAGCAGCCAAGATCCAAACCAGGGGGGATACTATGGCTACACCTTC.

This rearrangement joins TRBV11-3 to TRBJ2-7, with 7 bases aligning to TRBD1. This CDR3 has 18 amino acids. Germline CDR1 reads SGHNT; CDR2 reads YENEEA. V lost 5 bases to trimming and J lost 0 bases; unmatched junction nucleotides: 16. The CDR3 DNA sequence: TGTGCCAGCAGCCGTAACCAAGGAAACAGGGGAAGCTCCTACGAGCAGTACTTC. It is translated as CASSRNQGNRGSSYEQYF. Variable domain in full (rest from reference TRBV11-3 and TRBJ2-7): EAGVVQSPRYKIIEKKQPVAFWCNPISGHNTLYWYLQNLGQGPELLIRYENEEAVDDSQLPKDRFSAERLKGVDSTLKIQPAELGDSAVYLCASSRNQGNRGSSYEQYFGPGTRLTVT.

As for this clone: The sample has other DNA sequences that encode this CDR3 too. CDR3 coding DNA: TGTGCCAGCAGACAGGGGGCTAATCAGCCCCAGCATTTT. Residues: CASRQGANQPQHF. The rearrangement joins TRBV2 to TRBJ1-5; 9 nucleotides align to TRBD1. This CDR3 has 13 amino acids. Per germline, CDR1 SNHLY and CDR2 FYNNEI. The J segment lost 4 bases and the V segment lost 6 bases, leaving 1 base of the junction unmatched.